This T cell receptor beta chain was documented in a study of blood T cells in healthy people across ages. Whole-study findings and limits: A strong correlation was seen between TCR beta diversity and naive T cell percentage.

On this clonotype: The target antigen is unknown.

Sample-barcoded 5' priming and a J-beta primer mix drove a second PCR of 7 to 11 cycles. One entry per CDR3 protein, called by TCRdb with MiXCR from the 5' RACE reads. The top ten clones hold under 30% of a sample with approximately 800,000 distinct CDR3 sequences, 56% of them seen once. This TCR came from a man aged 40-49 years in good health. Sequenced material: blood.

This CDR3 reads CASSAPGGQGNNEQFF. The CDR3 DNA reads as TGCGCCAGCAGCGCTCCCGGGGGACAGGGGAACAATGAGCAGTTCTTC. The chain combines TRBV5-1 with TRBJ2-1, with 10 positions matching TRBD1. Germline V gene sequence: CDR1 SGHRS, CDR2 YFSETQ. This CDR3 region has 16 residues. V shed 4 bases and J 5 bases; nucleotides not matched to a gene: 9.